Sequencing of this TCR beta chain was carried out in a study of beta chain features in type 1 diabetes (dated 2018 in TCRdb). Concerning the study at large: Mean age, gender distribution, total cell number and subset yield did not differ between patients and healthy donors. The study compared the TCRB repertoires of sorted circulating CD4+ T cell subsets in recently diagnosed type 1 diabetes patients with those in matched healthy donors. Regulatory and stem cell-like memory subsets were isolated from only 8 patients and about eight healthy donors, whereas naive and central memory subsets came from all 28 donors. A total of approximately 99,000,000 sorted cells were examined across all samples, and RNA yield correlated strongly with the number of cells per subset. Paper-wide results and their limitations: Type 1 diabetes patients showed a moderate but significant shortening of TCRB CDR3 length in all four CD4+ subsets. Because cDNA was sequenced instead of genomic DNA, activated cells with high expression could be over-represented, although the groups did not differ in activation or CD3 levels. Patients with type 1 diabetes made fewer insertions and deleted more nucleotides at VDJ recombination sites, implying thymic rearrangement abnormalities. Shorter templates might be favored by PCR, yet because patient and control samples were amplified and corrected together, any such skew would affect both groups equally. Naive, central memory and regulatory TCRB repertoires appeared more similar among patients than among healthy donors. Only small numbers of individuals were included in the HLA sub-analyses, which left unresolved whether HLA type had any influence on TCRB rearrangement.

From each donor, a single peripheral blood sample of around 120 mL on average was drawn into heparinised tubes. A BD FACSAria II was used to sort naive, central memory, regulatory and stem cell-like memory CD4+ T cells with a panel that included CD45RO, CCR7, CD25, CD127, CD95 and CD27. Every sorted population had a purity above 95%. PBMCs were isolated immediately by Lymphoprep density gradient centrifugation and stained directly without culture. To minimize batch effects, samples were stained and sorted in pairs, one healthy donor with one patient per experiment. Turning to this clone: No cognate antigen has been identified for it. Nothing much larger sits one base from this clone, and base qualities are not available.

Trimming costs V 0 bases and J 3 bases, and their ends lie 15 bases apart. The germline V gene (reference sequence) supplies CDR1 LNHNV and CDR2 YYDKDF. Counted from cysteine to phenylalanine, this CDR3 has 16 amino acids. The sequence is cut down to CDR3 DNA, 48 bases in frame from base 1. All of the isolated RNA was reverse transcribed with the High Capacity cDNA Reverse Transcription Kit, so expressed TCRB transcripts were sequenced. Deep immunoSEQ sequencing was applied to naive, central memory and regulatory T cell samples, giving an average of around 3.8 million total reads per sample. After sorted cells were lysed in RLT buffer, RNA was extracted with DNase-treated RNeasy Micro or Mini kits, with the choice depending on cell number. Each cell subset was processed separately to prevent cross-contamination, with patient and healthy donor samples processed together. Using the immunoSEQ multiplex PCR, TCRB sequences were amplified from cDNA into 87-bp fragments spanning the CDR3 region. Amplicons were sequenced on the Illumina HiSeq platform. Per the source publication's procedure: Synthetic template baselines were used to correct PCR bias computationally, reads within Hamming distance 2 were collapsed together, and singletons that could not be merged were discarded. Reads were aligned against IMGT so that V, D and J genes, CDR3 length and insertions or deletions at six rearrangement sites could be assigned. Within each subset, clonotype counts were normalized to the number of sorted cells before true diversity and Gini coefficients were calculated with the tcR R package. The overlap coefficient, calculated on TCRB nucleotide sequences, was used to quantify repertoire sharing. Out-of-frame TCRB sequences from naive cells were analyzed to stand in for the pre-selection repertoire. TCRdb's version of the immuneACCESS table is confined to in-frame rearrangements and falls short of the full clone set. An unresolved V gene accounts for under half of the shortfall where checked; the remainder is of unknown origin. Clone size and the V and J calls come from that table; the DNA yielded D and trimming. The sample table contains about 240,000 clones; only one count was recorded for about 15% of them. The ten largest clonotypes hold almost 0.02% of the sample.

The V gene is TRBV15 and the J gene is TRBJ2-7; too little of a D gene remains to name it. The source of this sequence is a man aged 25 to 40 with type 1 diabetes. The sample taken for sequencing was naive CD4+ T cells from blood. Read against the paper, the sample's cell subset or site label means: true naive CD4+ T cells. For the CDR3, the sequence is CATSRDGRGDYYEQYF. Read as DNA, the sequence is TGTGCCACCAGCAGAGATGGTCGCGGAGATTACTACGAGCAGTACTTC.